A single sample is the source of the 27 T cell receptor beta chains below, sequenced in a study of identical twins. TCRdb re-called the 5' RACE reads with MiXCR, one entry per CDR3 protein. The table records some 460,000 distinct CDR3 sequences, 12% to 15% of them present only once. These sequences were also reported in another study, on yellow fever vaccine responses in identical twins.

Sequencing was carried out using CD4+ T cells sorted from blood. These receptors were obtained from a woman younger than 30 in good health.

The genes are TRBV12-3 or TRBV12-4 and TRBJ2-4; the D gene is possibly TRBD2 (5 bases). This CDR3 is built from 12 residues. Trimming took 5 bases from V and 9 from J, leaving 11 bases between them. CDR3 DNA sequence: TGTGCCAGCAGTACTCGCCGGGGCATTCAGTACTTC. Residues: CASSTRRGIQYF.

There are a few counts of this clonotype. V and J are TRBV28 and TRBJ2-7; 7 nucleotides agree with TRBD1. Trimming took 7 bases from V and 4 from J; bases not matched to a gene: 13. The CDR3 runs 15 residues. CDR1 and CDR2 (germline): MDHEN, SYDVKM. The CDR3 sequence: CASNVVQGLAYEQYF. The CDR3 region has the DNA TGTGCCAGCAATGTTGTACAGGGGCTGGCGTACGAGCAGTACTTC.

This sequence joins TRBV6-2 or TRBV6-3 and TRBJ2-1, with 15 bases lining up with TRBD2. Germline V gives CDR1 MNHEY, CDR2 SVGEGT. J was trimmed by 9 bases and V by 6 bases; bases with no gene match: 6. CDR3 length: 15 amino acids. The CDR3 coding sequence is TGTGCCAGCAGCAACAGGGGACTAGCGGGAGGTGAGCAGTTCTTC. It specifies CASSNRGLAGGEQFF.

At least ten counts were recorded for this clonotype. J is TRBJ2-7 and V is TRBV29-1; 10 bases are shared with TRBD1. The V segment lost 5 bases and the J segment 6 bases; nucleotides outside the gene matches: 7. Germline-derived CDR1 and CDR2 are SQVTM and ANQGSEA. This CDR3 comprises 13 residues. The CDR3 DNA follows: TGCAGCGTTACGACAGGGGGCTTCGGCGAGCAGTACTTC. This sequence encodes CSVTTGGFGEQYF.

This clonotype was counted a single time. CDR3 nucleotides: TGCAGTGCCTCTTCGGGACTAGCGGGCACAGATACGCAGTATTTT. This gives the protein CSASSGLAGTDTQYF. The V gene is TRBV20-1, the J gene TRBJ2-3, with 11 bases lining up with TRBD2. Germline V lookup: CDR1 DFQATT, CDR2 SNEGSKA (reference sequence). V gave up 6 bases and J gave up 1 base; unmatched junction bases: 6. CDR3 length: 15 residues.

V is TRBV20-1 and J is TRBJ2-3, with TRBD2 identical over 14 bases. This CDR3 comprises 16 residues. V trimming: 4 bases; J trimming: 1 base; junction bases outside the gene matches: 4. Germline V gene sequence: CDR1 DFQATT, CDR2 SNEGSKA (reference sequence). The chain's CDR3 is CSATKGLAGGTDTQYF. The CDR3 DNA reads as TGCAGTGCTACAAAGGGACTAGCGGGAGGCACAGATACGCAGTATTTT.

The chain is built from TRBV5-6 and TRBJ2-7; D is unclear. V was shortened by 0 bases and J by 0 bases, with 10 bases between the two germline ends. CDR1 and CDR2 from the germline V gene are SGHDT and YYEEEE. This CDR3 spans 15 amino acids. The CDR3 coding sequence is TGTGCCAGCAGCTTGGCCGTGGATGCCTCCTACGAGCAGTACTTC. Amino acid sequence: CASSLAVDASYEQYF.

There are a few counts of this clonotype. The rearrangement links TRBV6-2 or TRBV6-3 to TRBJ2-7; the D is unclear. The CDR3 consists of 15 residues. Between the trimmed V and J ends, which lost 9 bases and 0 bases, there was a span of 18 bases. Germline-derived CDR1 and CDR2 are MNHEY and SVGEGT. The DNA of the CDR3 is TGTGCCAGGGGATGGGGTGGGCGCCGCTCCTACGAGCAGTACTTC. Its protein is CARGWGGRRSYEQYF.

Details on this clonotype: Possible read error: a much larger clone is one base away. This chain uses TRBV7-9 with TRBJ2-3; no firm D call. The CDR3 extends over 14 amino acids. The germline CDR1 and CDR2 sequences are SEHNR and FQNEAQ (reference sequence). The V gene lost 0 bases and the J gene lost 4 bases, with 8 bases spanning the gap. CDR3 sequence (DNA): TGTGCCAGCAGCTTAGCGCGAGAGGCAGATACGCAGTATTTT. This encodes CASSLAREADTQYF.

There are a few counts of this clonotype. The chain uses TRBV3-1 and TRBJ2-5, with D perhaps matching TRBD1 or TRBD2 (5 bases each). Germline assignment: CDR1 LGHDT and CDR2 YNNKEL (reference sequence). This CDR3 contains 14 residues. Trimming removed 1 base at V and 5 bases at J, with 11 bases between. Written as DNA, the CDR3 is TGTGCCAGCAGCCAAGGGGGGTTTGGGGAGACCCAGTACTTC. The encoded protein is CASSQGGFGETQYF.

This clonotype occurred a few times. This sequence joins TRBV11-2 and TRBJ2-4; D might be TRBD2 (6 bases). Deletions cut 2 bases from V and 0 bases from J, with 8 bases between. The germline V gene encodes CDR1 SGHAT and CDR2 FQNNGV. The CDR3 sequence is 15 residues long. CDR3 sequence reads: CASSLMGLAKNIQYF. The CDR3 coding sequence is TGTGCCAGCAGCTTAATGGGACTAGCCAAAAACATTCAGTACTTC.

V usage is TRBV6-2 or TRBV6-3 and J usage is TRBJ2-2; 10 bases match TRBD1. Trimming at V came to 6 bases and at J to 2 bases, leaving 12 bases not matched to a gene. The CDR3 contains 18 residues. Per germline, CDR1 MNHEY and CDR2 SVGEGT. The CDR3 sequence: CASRHLGQGFGNTGELFF. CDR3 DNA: TGTGCCAGCAGACATCTGGGACAGGGGTTCGGAAACACCGGGGAGCTGTTTTTT.

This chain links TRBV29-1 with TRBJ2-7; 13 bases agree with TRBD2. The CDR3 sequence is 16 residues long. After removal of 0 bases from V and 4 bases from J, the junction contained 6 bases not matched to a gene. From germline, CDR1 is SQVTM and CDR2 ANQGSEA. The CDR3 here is CSVEDRTSGRTYEQYF. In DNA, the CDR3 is TGCAGCGTTGAAGACCGGACTAGCGGGAGAACATACGAGCAGTACTTC.

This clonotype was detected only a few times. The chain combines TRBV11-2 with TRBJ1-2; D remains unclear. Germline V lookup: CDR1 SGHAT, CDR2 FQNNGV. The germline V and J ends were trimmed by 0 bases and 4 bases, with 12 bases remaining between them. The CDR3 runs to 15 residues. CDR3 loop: CASSLDRADLYGYTF. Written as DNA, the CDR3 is TGTGCCAGCAGCTTAGATCGGGCGGACCTCTATGGCTACACCTTC.

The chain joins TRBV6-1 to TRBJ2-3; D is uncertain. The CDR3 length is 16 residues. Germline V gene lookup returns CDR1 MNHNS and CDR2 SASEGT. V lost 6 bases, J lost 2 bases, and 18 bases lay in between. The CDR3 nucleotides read TGTGCCAGCAGCTCAATGGGATTCAGCACCACAGATACGCAGTATTTT. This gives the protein CASSSMGFSTTDTQYF.

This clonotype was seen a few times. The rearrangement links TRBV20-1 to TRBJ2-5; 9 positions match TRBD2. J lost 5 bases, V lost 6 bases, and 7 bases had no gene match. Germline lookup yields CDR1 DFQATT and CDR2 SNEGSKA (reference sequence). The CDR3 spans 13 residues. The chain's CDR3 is CSAEASGVETQYF. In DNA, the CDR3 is TGCAGTGCCGAGGCTAGCGGGGTGGAGACCCAGTACTTC.

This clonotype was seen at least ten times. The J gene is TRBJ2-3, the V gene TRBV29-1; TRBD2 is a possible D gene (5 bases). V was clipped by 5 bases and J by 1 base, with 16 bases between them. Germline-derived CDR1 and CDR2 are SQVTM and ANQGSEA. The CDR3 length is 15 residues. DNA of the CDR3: TGCAGCGTTCCCCCGGCCGGGGTGGGCACAGATACGCAGTATTTT. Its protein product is CSVPPAGVGTDTQYF.

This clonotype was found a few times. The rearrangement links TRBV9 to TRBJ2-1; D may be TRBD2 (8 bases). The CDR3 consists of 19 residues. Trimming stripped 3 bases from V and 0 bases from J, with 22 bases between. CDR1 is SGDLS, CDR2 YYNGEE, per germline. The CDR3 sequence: CASSDGQATSGSSYNEQFF. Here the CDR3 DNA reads TGTGCCAGCAGCGACGGACAGGCCACGAGCGGGAGCTCCTACAATGAGCAGTTCTTC.

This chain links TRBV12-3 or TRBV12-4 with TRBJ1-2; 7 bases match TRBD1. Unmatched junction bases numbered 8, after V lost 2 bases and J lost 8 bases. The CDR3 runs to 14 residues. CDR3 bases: TGTGCCAGCAGTTTAAGTCCAGGGGGAGGAGGCTACACCTTC. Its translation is CASSLSPGGGGYTF.

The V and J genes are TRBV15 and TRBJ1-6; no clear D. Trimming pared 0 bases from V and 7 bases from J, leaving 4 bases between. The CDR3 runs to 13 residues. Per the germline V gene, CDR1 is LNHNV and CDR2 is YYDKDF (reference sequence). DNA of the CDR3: TGTGCCACCAGCAGAGACCAAAATTCACCCCTCCACTTT. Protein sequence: CATSRDQNSPLHF.

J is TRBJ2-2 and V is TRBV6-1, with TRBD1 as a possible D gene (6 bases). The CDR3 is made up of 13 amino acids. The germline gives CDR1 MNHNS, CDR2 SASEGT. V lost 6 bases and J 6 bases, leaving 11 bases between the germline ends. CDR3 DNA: TGTGCCAGCAGAACAGGGTACGCCGGGGAGCTGTTTTTT. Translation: CASRTGYAGELFF.

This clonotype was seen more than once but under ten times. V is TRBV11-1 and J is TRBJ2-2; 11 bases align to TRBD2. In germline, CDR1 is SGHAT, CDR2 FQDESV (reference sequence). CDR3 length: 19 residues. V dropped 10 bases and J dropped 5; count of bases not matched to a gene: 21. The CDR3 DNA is TGTGCCATCCAACCCCCCAATAGCGGGAGGGCCTCGTGGACCGGGGAGCTGTTTTTT. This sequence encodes CAIQPPNSGRASWTGELFF. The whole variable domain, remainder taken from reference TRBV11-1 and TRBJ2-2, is EAEVAQSPRYKITEKSQAVAFWCDPISGHATLYWYRQILGQGPELLVQFQDESVVDDSQLPKDRFSAERLKGVDSTLKIQPAELGDSAMYLCAIQPPNSGRASWTGELFFGEGSRLTVL.

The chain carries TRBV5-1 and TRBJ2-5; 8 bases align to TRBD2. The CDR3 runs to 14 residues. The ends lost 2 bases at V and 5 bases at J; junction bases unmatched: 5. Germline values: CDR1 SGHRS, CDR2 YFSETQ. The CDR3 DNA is TGCGCCAGCAGCTTTGGCGGGGGGACGGAGACCCAGTACTTC. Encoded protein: CASSFGGGTETQYF.

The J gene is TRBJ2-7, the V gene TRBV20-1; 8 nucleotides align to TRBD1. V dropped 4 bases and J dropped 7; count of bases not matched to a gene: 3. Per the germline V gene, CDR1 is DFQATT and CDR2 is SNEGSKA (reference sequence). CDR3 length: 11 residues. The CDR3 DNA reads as TGCAGTGCTACAGGGGGCGGAGAGCAGTACTTC. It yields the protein CSATGGGEQYF.

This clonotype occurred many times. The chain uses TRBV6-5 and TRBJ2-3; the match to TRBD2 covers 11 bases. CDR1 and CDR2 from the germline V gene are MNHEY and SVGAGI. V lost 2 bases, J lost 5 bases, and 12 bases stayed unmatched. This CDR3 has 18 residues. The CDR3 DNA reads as TGTGCCAGCAGTTACGATGGGCTAGCGGGGGGTCATGGAGATACGCAGTATTTT. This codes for CASSYDGLAGGHGDTQYF.

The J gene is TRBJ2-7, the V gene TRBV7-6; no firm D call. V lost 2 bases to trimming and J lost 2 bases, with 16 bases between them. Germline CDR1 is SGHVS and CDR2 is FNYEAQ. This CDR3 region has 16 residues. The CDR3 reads CASSLREGTPAYEQYF. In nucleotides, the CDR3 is TGTGCCAGCAGCTTAAGGGAAGGCACTCCAGCCTACGAGCAGTACTTC.

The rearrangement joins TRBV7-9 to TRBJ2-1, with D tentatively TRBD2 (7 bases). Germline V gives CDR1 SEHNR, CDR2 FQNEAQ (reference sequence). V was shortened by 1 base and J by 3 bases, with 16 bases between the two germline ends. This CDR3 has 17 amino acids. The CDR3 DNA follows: TGTGCCAGCAGCTTAGGGTCGGGGGGCCCGGGCTACAATGAGCAGTTCTTC. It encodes CASSLGSGGPGYNEQFF.